This TCR beta chain was sequenced for a study of T-cell memory formation after mild COVID-19. TCRdb called the 5' RACE reads again in MiXCR, with one record for every CDR3 protein. The sample yields under 650,000 distinct CDR3 sequences, 18% seen once. Trimming removed 1 base from V and 4 bases from J, with 12 bases in between. Germline CDR1 reads SEHNR; CDR2 reads FQNEAQ (reference sequence). This CDR3 has 15 amino acids. This clonotype was seen a few times. The sequence was obtained from an adult woman who had mild COVID-19 (a few samples of this study predate the infection). Cell type and time point are not known. V usage is TRBV7-9 and J usage is TRBJ2-3; unclear D gene. The sample taken for sequencing was PBMCs or a T cell subset sorted from them (not recorded which). CDR3 sequence (DNA): TGTGCCAGCAGCTTAGTTGGTAGCTTTGCAGATACGCAGTATTTT. It specifies CASSLVGSFADTQYF. The variable domain in full, with the rest retrieved from reference TRBV7-9 and TRBJ2-3, is DTGVSQNPRHKITKRGQNVTFRCDPISEHNRLYWYRQTLGQGPEFLTYFQNEAQLEKSRLLSDRFSAERPKGSFSTLEIQRTEQGDSAMYLCASSLVGSFADTQYFGPGTRLTVL.